Presented here are 30 T cell receptor beta chains from one specimen sequenced in a study of early T cells in non-severe SARS-CoV-2 infection. TCRdb reprocessed the 5' RACE reads via MiXCR and lists one record per CDR3 protein. The table lists around 57,000 distinct CDR3 sequences, around 12% of them singletons, with around 4.5% in the top ten. The sequencing input was whole blood. These receptors all stem from an adult who was a healthcare worker with PCR-confirmed SARS-CoV-2 infection or an uninfected control (not recorded which).

Many counts were recorded for this clonotype. The chain joins TRBV19 to TRBJ2-5; TRBD2 aligns across 9 bases. CDR1 is LNHDA and CDR2 is SQIVND in the germline V gene (reference sequence). The CDR3 covers 16 residues. V dropped 9 bases and J dropped 5; count of bases not matched to a gene: 16. The DNA of the CDR3 is TGTGCCAGCTCAAAGCTTCGTAGCGGGAGAGGGGAGACCCAGTACTTC. This sequence encodes CASSKLRSGRGETQYF.

The sample holds a few counts of this clonotype. The chain links TRBV6-2 or TRBV6-3 to TRBJ1-1, with 9 nucleotides matching TRBD1. CDR1 is MNHEY, CDR2 SVGEGT, per germline. The length of the CDR3 is 17 residues. The trim removed 0 bases at V and 0 bases at J, leaving 5 bases unmatched. Here the CDR3 reads CASSYSTGQGLNTEAFF. The CDR3 DNA reads as TGTGCCAGCAGTTACTCGACGGGACAGGGATTGAACACTGAAGCTTTCTTT.

This chain connects TRBV6-5 to TRBJ2-3, with D perhaps assigned TRBD1 or TRBD2 (7 bases each). The CDR3 length is 16 residues. Trimming removed 5 bases from V and 4 bases from J, with 19 bases in between. Per germline, CDR1 MNHEY and CDR2 SVGAGI. The CDR3 loop is CASSLDREGSADTQYF. CDR3 nucleotides: TGTGCCAGCAGTCTCGACAGGGAGGGGTCGGCAGATACGCAGTATTTT.

The rearrangement links TRBV12-3 or TRBV12-4 to TRBJ1-4; no definite D call. Trimming took off 6 bases at V and 7 bases at J, with 9 bases between the two ends. This CDR3 is built from 12 residues. As DNA, the CDR3 is TGTGCCAGCAGCGTCTCAACTGAAAAACTGTTTTTT. This encodes CASSVSTEKLFF.

V is TRBV12-2 and J is TRBJ2-3; the D call in the table, TRBD2, was not verified against the DNA. TRBV12-2 constitutes a pseudogene. The CDR3 length is 19 residues. The chain's CDR3 is CASRSGLAGLQGVPDTQYF. The CDR3 nucleotides read TGTGCAAGTCGCTCGGGACTAGCGGGACTCCAAGGCGTCCCAGATACGCAGTATTTT.

The chain joins TRBV7-2 to TRBJ1-1; a weak D match, TRBD1 (5 bases). The CDR3 is 11 residues long. The V gene's germline CDR1 is SGHTA and CDR2 FQGNSA. V dropped 5 bases and J dropped 8 bases, with 9 bases sitting between them. The CDR3 protein is CASSPQGEAFF. DNA for the CDR3: TGTGCCAGCAGCCCGCAGGGAGAAGCTTTCTTT.

This clonotype was recorded at least ten times. The V and J genes are TRBV7-3 and TRBJ2-6, with D possibly matching TRBD1 (6 bases). The CDR3 consists of 13 residues. Germline V CDR1 and CDR2: SGHTA, FQGTGA. With 10 bases removed from V and 4 bases from J, the gap between germline ends came to 11 bases. CDR3 bases: TGTGCCACTACAGGGTCAGGGGCCAACGTCCTGACTTTC. Its translation is CATTGSGANVLTF.

This clonotype was seen ten or more times. The chain links TRBV19 to TRBJ1-1; no clear D. CDR3 length: 18 residues. With 3 bases removed from V and 2 bases from J, the gap between germline ends came to 22 bases. CDR1 and CDR2 (germline): LNHDA, SQIVND (reference sequence). The chain's CDR3 is CASSIPGLTSLLNTEAFF. DNA for the CDR3: TGTGCCAGTAGTATCCCGGGCCTGACCTCCTTACTTAACACTGAAGCTTTCTTT.

This clonotype was counted at least ten times. The chain is built from TRBV4-3 and TRBJ1-6; tentative D call: TRBD1 (6 bases). The V and J ends lost 0 bases and 10 bases respectively, with 16 bases between them. The length of the CDR3 is 16 residues. CDR1 and CDR2 from the germline V gene are LGHNA and YSLEER. The DNA for the CDR3 is TGCGCCAGCAGCCAAGATCTGGCCCAGGGGCGATCACCCCTCCACTTT. Translated: CASSQDLAQGRSPLHF.

This clonotype occurred many times. This rearrangement joins TRBV30 to TRBJ1-1; D remains unclear. Trimming left V 8 bases short and J 4 bases short, with 17 bases between. This CDR3 spans 13 amino acids. The germline V gene encodes CDR1 GTSNPN and CDR2 SVGIG (reference sequence). The CDR3, as DNA: TGTGCCGGCAACCGAGGGCCGGGCACTGAAGCTTTCTTT. Translated, it gives CAGNRGPGTEAFF. Complete variable domain (other parts from reference TRBV30 and TRBJ1-1): SQTIHQWPATLVQPVGSPLSLECTVEGTSNPNLYWYRQAAGRGLQLLFYSVGIGQISSEVPQNLSASRPQDRQFILSSKKLLLSDSGFYLCAGNRGPGTEAFFGQGTRLTVV.

This clonotype has just a few counts. This chain connects TRBV19 to TRBJ2-7, with 10 bases aligning to TRBD2. The CDR3 runs 11 residues. The V gene's germline CDR1 is LNHDA and CDR2 SQIVND (reference sequence). After removal of 9 bases from V and 7 bases from J, the junction contained 3 bases not matched to a gene. CDR3 sequence: CASASGGEQYF. CDR3 DNA: TGTGCCAGCGCTAGCGGGGGAGAGCAGTACTTC.

This clonotype was observed at least ten times. The V call is TRBV20-1, the J call TRBJ1-2; D is unclear. Germline lookup yields CDR1 DFQATT and CDR2 SNEGSKA (reference sequence). The CDR3 contains 14 residues. Trimming pared 0 bases from V and 2 bases from J, leaving 10 bases between. The CDR3 sequence: CSARDSGANYGYTF. CDR3 coding DNA: TGCAGTGCTAGAGATTCAGGCGCCAACTATGGCTACACCTTC.

The chain combines TRBV20-1 with TRBJ2-7; 8 bases align to TRBD2. CDR1 is DFQATT, CDR2 SNEGSKA, per germline (reference sequence). V was clipped by 4 bases and J by 4 bases; unmatched bases: 12. This CDR3 contains 15 residues. The CDR3 loop reads CSATPPSGRGYEQYF. The CDR3 region has the DNA TGCAGTGCTACCCCGCCGAGCGGGAGAGGGTACGAGCAGTACTTC.

This clonotype occurred a few times. This chain uses TRBV10-3 with TRBJ2-3, with TRBD2 as a possible D gene (5 bases). Germline V gene sequence: CDR1 ENHRY, CDR2 SYGVKD. The length of the CDR3 is 12 residues. The V and J ends lost 10 bases and 6 bases respectively, with 14 bases between them. The chain's CDR3 is CASGREADTQYF. The CDR3 DNA reads as TGTGCCAGTGGTCGGGAAGCGGATACGCAGTATTTT.

This clonotype was recorded a few times. This chain joins TRBV29-1 and TRBJ1-3; D not certain. In germline, CDR1 is SQVTM, CDR2 ANQGSEA. Trimming pared 3 bases from V and 3 bases from J, leaving 9 bases between. The CDR3 totals 13 residues. The CDR3 bases are TGCAGCGTTGAGAAGGGTTATGGAAACACCATATATTTT. Its translation is CSVEKGYGNTIYF.

Many counts were recorded for this clonotype. The rearrangement joins TRBV4-2 to TRBJ2-1; D is uncertain. The V end lost 0 bases, the J end lost 8 bases, and 17 bases lay between the germline ends. Germline V gene data show CDR1 as LGHNA and CDR2 as YNFKEQ. This CDR3 is built from 16 residues. The CDR3 sequence is CASSQERGPVGHEQFF. CDR3 sequence (DNA): TGTGCCAGCAGCCAAGAGAGAGGCCCAGTCGGGCATGAGCAGTTCTTC.

This clonotype was seen many times. The V gene is TRBV7-2, the J gene TRBJ2-2; weak D call: TRBD2 (6 bases). With 4 bases removed from V and 0 bases from J, the gap between germline ends came to 9 bases. CDR1 SGHTA and CDR2 FQGNSA come from the germline V gene. There are 15 residues in the CDR3. The CDR3 DNA follows: TGTGCCAGCAGCTGGGGACTGGCGAACACCGGGGAGCTGTTTTTT. Amino acid sequence: CASSWGLANTGELFF.

The chain has TRBV7-2 and TRBJ1-5; D is uncertain. The CDR3 runs 17 residues. Trimming stripped 5 bases from V and 6 bases from J, with 23 bases between. Germline V CDR1 and CDR2: SGHTA, FQGNSA. CDR3 coding DNA: TGTGCCAGCAGCCCGCGGGTCCTAGTGGGCGCAGGTCAGCCCCAGCATTTT. Protein sequence: CASSPRVLVGAGQPQHF.

For this clonotype: A much more abundant neighbour one base away suggests this may be a read error. The chain uses TRBV14 and TRBJ2-1; D remains unclear. CDR1 is SGHDN, CDR2 FVKESK, per germline. Trimming cost V 1 base and J 4 bases, with 5 bases left between them. CDR3 length: 13 amino acids. The CDR3 nucleotides read TGTGCCAGCAGCCAAGGCAGTTACAATGAGCAGTTCTTC. It is translated as CASSQGSYNEQFF. Supplemented by reference TRBV14 and TRBJ2-1, the full variable domain reads EAGVTQFPSHSVIEKGQTVTLRCDPISGHDNLYWYRRVMGKEIKFLLHFVKESKQDESGMPNNRFLAERTGGTYSTLKVQPAELEDSGVYFCASSQGSYNEQFFGPGTRLTVL.

The chain has TRBV20-1 and TRBJ2-3, with 9 bases identical to TRBD2. The J segment lost 4 bases and the V segment lost 5 bases, leaving 7 bases of the junction unmatched. There are 14 residues in the CDR3. From germline, CDR1 is DFQATT and CDR2 SNEGSKA (reference sequence). For the CDR3, the DNA is TGCAGTGCTGAAACTAGCGGGCGATCAGATACGCAGTATTTT. Protein product: CSAETSGRSDTQYF.

This clonotype was detected a few times. The rearrangement uses TRBV29-1 and TRBJ2-1, with D possibly called TRBD1 or TRBD2 (5 bases each). The germline gives CDR1 SQVTM, CDR2 ANQGSEA. The CDR3 is made up of 15 amino acids. V lost 3 bases and J lost 0, with 12 bases in between. The CDR3 loop is CSVDRPGSSYNEQFF. CDR3 bases: TGCAGCGTTGACAGACCAGGGAGCTCCTACAATGAGCAGTTCTTC.

CDR3 DNA sequence: TGCGCCAGCAGCCTCAGGACAGGCCCGAACACTGAAGCTTTCTTT. Its protein product is CASSLRTGPNTEAFF. The chain carries TRBV5-1 and TRBJ1-1; 7 bases agree with TRBD1. The CDR3 covers 15 residues. Trimming cost V 4 bases and J 1 base; bases outside gene matches: 7. Germline CDR1 SGHRS, CDR2 YFSETQ.

This clonotype was observed a few times. The chain recombines TRBV20-1 with TRBJ2-3; 8 nucleotides align to TRBD2. Germline CDR1 is DFQATT and CDR2 is SNEGSKA (reference sequence). This CDR3 region has 18 residues. With 4 bases clipped from V and 4 bases from J, the junction kept 19 bases outside the gene matches. As DNA, the CDR3 is TGCAGTGCTACTTACCCCCTCCGGGGGGGCCGGTTCGCAGATACGCAGTATTTT. It is translated as CSATYPLRGGRFADTQYF.

Many counts were recorded for this clonotype. The genes are TRBV28 and TRBJ2-7; D is perhaps TRBD1 or TRBD2 (5 bases each). Germline assignment: CDR1 MDHEN and CDR2 SYDVKM. V gave up 6 bases and J gave up 4 bases, with 7 bases separating them. This CDR3 is 11 amino acids long. The CDR3 region has the DNA TGTGCCAGCAGCGGGACGTACGAGCAGTACTTC. It codes for CASSGTYEQYF.

Concerning this clonotype itself: One base away lies a much larger clone, so this may be a sequencing read error. This chain links TRBV27 with TRBJ2-1; D gene ambiguous. Germline V gives CDR1 MNHEY, CDR2 SMNVEV (reference sequence). The CDR3 consists of 13 residues. This CDR3 reads CASSLGGYNKQFF. DNA of the CDR3: TGTGCCAGCAGTTTAGGCGGCTACAATAAGCAGTTCTTC.

The chain has TRBV18 and TRBJ1-2; tentatively, D is TRBD1 (6 bases). Germline lookup yields CDR1 KGHSH and CDR2 LQKENI. V shed 2 bases and J shed 5 bases, with 15 bases lying between them. This CDR3 is built from 15 residues. CDR3 coding DNA: TGTGCCAGCTCACCAGAGACAGGCCAGTATTATGGCTACACCTTC. It is translated as CASSPETGQYYGYTF.

This clonotype was counted many times. The V gene is TRBV29-1, the J gene TRBJ2-2; D gene unclear. This CDR3 region has 15 residues. Germline CDR1 reads SQVTM; CDR2 reads ANQGSEA. V lost 0 bases and J 7 bases, leaving 15 bases between the germline ends. DNA of the CDR3: TGCAGCGTTGAAGATCGGAAAGGGTTGATCGGGGAGCTGTTTTTT. Amino acids: CSVEDRKGLIGELFF.

This chain links TRBV5-5 with TRBJ1-1, with unresolved D. The germline CDR1 and CDR2 sequences are SGHKS and YYEKEE (reference sequence). The V and J ends lost 0 bases and 3 bases respectively, with 9 bases between them. The CDR3 has 14 amino acids. Written as DNA, the CDR3 is TGTGCCAGCAGCTTGGGACCCGCATACACTGAAGCTTTCTTT. Its translation: CASSLGPAYTEAFF. Full variable domain (remainder filled in from reference TRBV5-5 and TRBJ1-1): DAGVTQSPTHLIKTRGQQVTLRCSPISGHKSVSWYQQVLGQGPQFIFQYYEKEERGRGNFPDRFSARQFPNYSSELNVNALLLGDSALYLCASSLGPAYTEAFFGQGTRLTVV.

There are many counts of this clonotype. V gene TRBV27 combines with J gene TRBJ2-6; tentative D call: TRBD1 (6 bases). Germline CDR1 is MNHEY and CDR2 is SMNVEV (reference sequence). This CDR3 is 15 amino acids long. Trimming left V 7 bases short and J 1 base short, with 11 bases between. CDR3 loop: CASTVTGSGANVLTF. Written as DNA, the CDR3 is TGTGCCAGCACCGTTACAGGGTCTGGGGCCAACGTCCTGACTTTC.

The table lists this clonotype with a few counts. The rearrangement links TRBV7-2 to TRBJ1-1; no clear D. Germline values: CDR1 SGHTA, CDR2 FQGNSA. The CDR3 runs to 14 residues. V lost 3 bases to trimming and J lost 2 bases, with 10 bases between them. CDR3 sequence: CASSFSAVNTEAFF. DNA for the CDR3: TGTGCCAGCAGCTTCTCGGCGGTTAACACTGAAGCTTTCTTT.